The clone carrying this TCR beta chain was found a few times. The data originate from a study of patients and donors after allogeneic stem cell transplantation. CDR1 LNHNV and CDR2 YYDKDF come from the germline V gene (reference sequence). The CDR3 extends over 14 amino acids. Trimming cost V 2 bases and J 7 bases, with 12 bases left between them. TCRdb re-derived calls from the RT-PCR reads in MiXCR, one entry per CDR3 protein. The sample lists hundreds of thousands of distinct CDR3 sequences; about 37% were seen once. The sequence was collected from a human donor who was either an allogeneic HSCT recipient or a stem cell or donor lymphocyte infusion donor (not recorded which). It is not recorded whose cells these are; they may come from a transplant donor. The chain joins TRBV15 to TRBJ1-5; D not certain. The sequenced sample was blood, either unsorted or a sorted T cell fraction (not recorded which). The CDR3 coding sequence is TGTGCCACCAGCAGAATTGGGTCCGGCCAGCCCCAGCATTTT. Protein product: CATSRIGSGQPQHF.